This T cell receptor (beta chain) stems from a study of T cell responses to AZD1222 COVID-19 vaccine. General study results and limits: Nearly half of spike-specific TCRs reportedly target variant regions that are unmutated in the B.1.351 and B.1.1.7 variants.

This table comes from immunoSEQ multiplex PCR, and its TCRdb copy is limited to in-frame clones, with some not included. The sample lists 150,000 or so clones, roughly nine tenths seen once, with approximately 1.5% in the top ten. As regards this clone: The antigen remains unidentified.

The CDR3 loop spans 16 amino acids. The chain uses TRBV21-1 and TRBJ2-7; the table's TRBD1 call for D was not verified on the DNA. TRBV21-1 is noted as a pseudogene. This TCR derives from an adult in good health. This specimen consisted of peripheral blood, obtained on day 0 of AZD1222 vaccination. CDR3 sequence reads: CARRGQGGTRRYEQYF. The CDR3 region has the DNA TGTGCCAGAAGGGGACAGGGAGGAACTAGGCGCTACGAGCAGTACTTC.